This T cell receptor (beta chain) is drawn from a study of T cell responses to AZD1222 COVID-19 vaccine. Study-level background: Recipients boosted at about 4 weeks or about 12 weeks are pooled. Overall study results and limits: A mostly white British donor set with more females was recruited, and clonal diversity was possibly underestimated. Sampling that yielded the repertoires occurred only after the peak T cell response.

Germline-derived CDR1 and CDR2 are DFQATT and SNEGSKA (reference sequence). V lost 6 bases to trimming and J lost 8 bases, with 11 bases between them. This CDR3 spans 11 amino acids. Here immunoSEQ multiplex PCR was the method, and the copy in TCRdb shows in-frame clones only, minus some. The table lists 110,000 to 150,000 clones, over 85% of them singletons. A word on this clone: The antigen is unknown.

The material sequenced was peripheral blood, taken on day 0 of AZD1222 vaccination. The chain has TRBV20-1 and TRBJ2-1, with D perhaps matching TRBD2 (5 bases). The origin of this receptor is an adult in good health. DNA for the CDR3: TGCAGTGCCCCCGGGGTGGATGAGCAGTTCTTC. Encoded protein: CSAPGVDEQFF.